The 4 T cell receptor beta chains in this list originate from one sample, sequenced in a study of OX40 agonist ivuxolimab in advanced cancers. The assay was immunoSEQ multiplex PCR, and TCRdb's table has in-frame clones only and misses some. The table includes about 83,000 clones, approximately 84% detected once. The sample consisted of CD4+ or CD8+ T cells sorted from blood, taken in a trial of the OX40 agonist ivuxolimab. All receptors come from an adult with an advanced solid tumor such as melanoma, head and neck, liver or kidney cancer.

This chain links TRBV10-3 with TRBJ1-1; possible D gene TRBD1, 5 bases. Germline V gene sequence: CDR1 ENHRY, CDR2 SYGVKD. Trimming stripped 1 base from V and 1 base from J, with 13 bases between. This CDR3 spans 16 amino acids. The CDR3 sequence: CAISELAGTGNTEAFF. The CDR3 DNA follows: TGTGCCATCAGTGAGTTAGCCGGGACGGGGAACACTGAAGCTTTCTTT.

CDR3 DNA: TGTGCCAGCAGTTCGGTTGGCGGTAGATACGAGCAGTACTTC. Encoded protein: CASSSVGGRYEQYF. This chain connects TRBV28 to TRBJ2-7; no definite D call. The CDR3 length is 14 residues. Germline V gene sequence: CDR1 MDHEN, CDR2 SYDVKM. V was trimmed by 4 bases and J by 4 bases, leaving 14 bases between them.

The gene calls are TRBV6-5 and TRBJ1-2, with 7 bases lining up with TRBD1. V lost 8 bases and J lost 3; bases outside the gene matches: 3. The CDR3 has 12 amino acids. Germline V gene data show CDR1 as MNHEY and CDR2 as SVGAGI. This CDR3 is CASRQGDYGYTF. In nucleotides, the CDR3 is TGTGCCAGCCGGCAGGGGGACTATGGCTACACCTTC.

The V call is TRBV4-3, the J call TRBJ1-2, with D perhaps matching TRBD1 (5 bases). The germline gives CDR1 LGHNA, CDR2 YSLEER. Trimming removed 1 base from V and 4 bases from J, with 10 bases in between. The CDR3 is 14 amino acids. The CDR3 region has the DNA TGCGCCAGCAGCCAAGCCCGGGGCTTCTATGGCTACACCTTC. This encodes CASSQARGFYGYTF.